The 3 T cell receptor beta chains listed next were all sequenced from one sample in a study of vaccination effects on CD4 cells after COVID-19. These receptors have no identified antigens. The ViraFEST assay expanded antigen-specific CD4+ T cells with viral peptide pools before sequencing. On approximately day 9 of culture, CD4+ T cells were separated out. The person was diagnosed with PCR-confirmed SARS-CoV-2 infection between March and December 2020. Sequencing was performed with immunoSEQ multiplex PCR; in TCRdb, only in-frame clones are kept and a portion is missing. The sample includes 40,000 to 50,000 clones, more than 60% seen only once; the top ten take about 30%. The specimen was CD4+ T cells from PBMCs cultured with a peptide pool, collected before COVID-19 vaccination. Receptor source: a human donor who had a prior SARS-CoV-2 infection.

The V gene is TRBV7-3, the J gene TRBJ2-1; D is perhaps TRBD2 (5 bases). CDR1 and CDR2 (germline): SGHTA, FQGTGA. The CDR3 loop spans 13 amino acids. Trimming left V 5 bases short and J 9 bases short, with 14 bases between. The CDR3 bases are TGTGCCAGCAGCATGACGGACTTCTCTGAGCAGTTCTTC. Its translation: CASSMTDFSEQFF.

By its share, this clone is medium-sized. The chain couples TRBV4-1 to TRBJ1-3; no reliable D call. V lost 0 bases to trimming and J lost 0 bases, with 18 bases between them. Germline V gives CDR1 MGHRA, CDR2 YSYEKL. CDR3 length: 19 amino acids. CDR3 in DNA: TGCGCCAGCAGCCAAGATCGGTTAACACCGGGGTTCTCTGGAAACACCATATATTTT. This sequence encodes CASSQDRLTPGFSGNTIYF.

This clone has more than one count but fewer than ten. The chain has TRBV5-1 and TRBJ1-6; D call uncertain. The V gene lost 0 bases and the J gene lost 7 bases, with 8 bases spanning the gap. Looked up from germline, CDR1 is SGHRS and CDR2 is YFSETQ. The CDR3 length is 14 residues. CDR3 sequence reads: CASSLVGVNSPLHF. The CDR3 DNA follows: TGCGCCAGCAGCTTGGTCGGGGTCAATTCACCCCTCCACTTT.